The 32 T cell receptor beta chains below all came from one sample that was sequenced in a study of blood T cell repertoires in COVID-19. The repertoire was sequenced with immunoSEQ multiplex PCR; TCRdb's copy has only in-frame clones and lacks some. The table records 380,000 or so clones, around 90% of them present only once. Input material: PBMCs or T cells enriched from blood (not recorded which). The receptor source for this set is a woman in her thirties or forties with acute COVID-19.

The chain joins TRBV29-1 to TRBJ2-1, with a possible D match to TRBD1 (7 bases). Germline-derived CDR1 and CDR2 are SQVTM and ANQGSEA. The V end lost 6 bases, the J end lost 15 bases, and 21 bases lay between the germline ends. This CDR3 comprises 12 residues. The DNA for the CDR3 is TGCAGCGTCAACAAAAAAGACAGGGAGGTGTTCTTC. This translates into CSVNKKDREVFF.

This chain links TRBV6-5 with TRBJ1-2; D is undetermined. V was cut by 2 bases and J by 1 base, with 8 bases left in between. Looked up from germline, CDR1 is MNHEY and CDR2 is SVGAGI. This CDR3 is 14 amino acids long. The CDR3 bases are TGTGCCAGCAGTTACCGTCCGGGTAACTATGGCTACACCTTC. Amino acid sequence: CASSYRPGNYGYTF.

The genes are TRBV7-9 and TRBJ2-3; 10 bases map to TRBD2. After removal of 3 bases from V and 6 bases from J, the junction contained 6 bases not matched to a gene. CDR1 SEHNR and CDR2 FQNEAQ come from the germline V gene (reference sequence). The CDR3 extends over 15 amino acids. The CDR3 nucleotides are TGTGCCAGCAGCTTCGCGAGCGGGGGGGTGGATACGCAGTATTTT. Translated: CASSFASGGVDTQYF.

This clone was found once. The chain has TRBV2 and TRBJ2-5; D is perhaps TRBD2 (7 bases). CDR1 and CDR2 (germline): SNHLY, FYNNEI. V was shortened by 0 bases and J by 10 bases, with 18 bases between the two germline ends. This CDR3 spans 15 amino acids. The CDR3 bases are TGTGCCAGCAGTGAAGCGAGGGGGGGGGCCTCGGGCCAGTACTTC. This encodes CASSEARGGASGQYF.

The V and J genes are TRBV12-3 or TRBV12-4 and TRBJ1-5; D remains ambiguous. The V gene lost 5 bases and the J gene lost 5 bases, with 7 bases spanning the gap. The CDR3 contains 12 residues. The CDR3 bases are TGTGCCAGCAGTCCAAATGATCAGCCCCAGCATTTT. It translates to CASSPNDQPQHF.

This rearrangement joins TRBV15 to TRBJ1-2, with 10 bases matching TRBD1. Germline CDR1 and CDR2: LNHNV and YYDKDF (reference sequence). V shed 3 bases, J shed 5 bases, and the junction held 6 bases outside the gene matches. This CDR3 region has 15 residues. The CDR3 bases are TGTGCCACCAGCAGGCCGGGACAGGGGATTTATGGCTACACCTTC. It codes for CATSRPGQGIYGYTF. The whole variable domain, filled in from reference TRBV15 and TRBJ1-2, reads DAMVIQNPRYQVTQFGKPVTLSCSQTLNHNVMYWYQQKSSQAPKLLFHYYDKDFNNEADTPDNFQSRRPNTSFCFLDIRSPGLGDTAMYLCATSRPGQGIYGYTFGSGTRLTVV.

The chain employs TRBV19 and TRBJ1-5; unclear D gene. The CDR3 contains 15 residues. Trimming removed 10 bases at V and 0 bases at J, with 16 bases between. Germline V CDR1 and CDR2: LNHDA, SQIVND (reference sequence). This CDR3 is CATKVRVNSNQPQHF. In DNA, the CDR3 is TGTGCCACAAAAGTACGGGTTAATAGCAATCAGCCCCAGCATTTT.

This rearrangement joins TRBV10-3 to TRBJ1-2; D gene unclear. Per the germline V gene, CDR1 is ENHRY and CDR2 is SYGVKD. Trimming removed 6 bases from V and 4 bases from J, with 12 bases in between. The CDR3 sequence is 13 residues long. CDR3 nucleotide sequence: TGTGCCATCAGCGGCGGGGATGCCTATGGCTACACCTTC. Protein: CAISGGDAYGYTF.

The chain combines TRBV15 with TRBJ1-5; no clear D. Per the germline V gene, CDR1 is LNHNV and CDR2 is YYDKDF (reference sequence). The V end lost 2 bases, the J end lost 2 bases, and 7 bases lay between the germline ends. The CDR3 consists of 14 residues. CDR3: CATSRTVGNQPQHF. CDR3 nucleotide sequence: TGTGCCACCAGCAGAACTGTGGGCAATCAGCCCCAGCATTTT. Based on the CDR3 plus reference TRBV15 and TRBJ1-5, the full variable domain is DAMVIQNPRYQVTQFGKPVTLSCSQTLNHNVMYWYQQKSSQAPKLLFHYYDKDFNNEADTPDNFQSRRPNTSFCFLDIRSPGLGDTAMYLCATSRTVGNQPQHFGDGTRLSIL.

The chain carries TRBV18 and TRBJ1-1; 7 bases fit TRBD1. With V trimmed by 3 bases and J by 6 bases, 4 bases remained unmatched. This CDR3 spans 13 amino acids. CDR1 is KGHSH, CDR2 LQKENI, per germline. The CDR3 protein is CASSPTRGPEAFF. CDR3 DNA: TGTGCCAGCTCACCTACGAGGGGGCCTGAAGCTTTCTTT.

The chain is built from TRBV9 and TRBJ2-3, with a tentative D call TRBD1 (6 bases). The germline gives CDR1 SGDLS, CDR2 YYNGEE. The V end was cut by 4 bases, the J end by 1 base, with 13 bases between. This CDR3 is built from 15 residues. CDR3 protein: CASSPYGGGTDTQYF. CDR3 nucleotide sequence: TGTGCCAGCAGCCCGTATGGGGGCGGCACAGATACGCAGTATTTT.

V and J are TRBV6-5 and TRBJ2-7, with 10 bases identical to TRBD1. The CDR3 has 14 amino acids. The junction had 6 bases not matched to a gene; V was cut back by 9 bases and J by 1 base. CDR1 is MNHEY, CDR2 SVGAGI, per germline. CDR3 sequence reads: CASATGGNSYEQYF. CDR3 coding DNA: TGTGCCAGTGCGACAGGGGGCAATTCCTACGAGCAGTACTTC.

The rearrangement uses TRBV19 and TRBJ2-1, with D unresolved. The CDR3 totals 10 residues. Per germline, CDR1 LNHDA and CDR2 SQIVND (reference sequence). The ends were cut back, 5 bases at V and 9 bases at J, with 5 bases in the middle. The CDR3, as DNA: TGTGCCAGTAGTTCAGGTGAGCAGTTCTTC. It is translated as CASSSGEQFF.

This clone was picked up one time. The DNA of the CDR3 is TGTGCCACCAGCAGAGATTTAGGGGAGGGTGAAAAACTGTTTTTT. The encoded protein is CATSRDLGEGEKLFF. The chain combines TRBV15 with TRBJ1-4; tentatively, D is TRBD1 (5 bases). The CDR3 loop spans 15 amino acids. Germline V gives CDR1 LNHNV, CDR2 YYDKDF (reference sequence). Trimming stripped 0 bases from V and 7 bases from J, with 12 bases between. The entire variable domain, with the rest obtained from reference TRBV15 and TRBJ1-4, is as follows: DAMVIQNPRYQVTQFGKPVTLSCSQTLNHNVMYWYQQKSSQAPKLLFHYYDKDFNNEADTPDNFQSRRPNTSFCFLDIRSPGLGDTAMYLCATSRDLGEGEKLFFGSGTQLSVL.

The rearrangement uses TRBV18 and TRBJ2-1; TRBD1 matches at 8 bases. The J segment lost 12 bases and the V segment lost 3 bases, leaving 7 bases of the junction unmatched. The CDR3 has 13 residues. Per germline, CDR1 KGHSH and CDR2 LQKENI. The CDR3 DNA is TGTGCCAGCTCACCTTCGGACAGGGTGGGGCAGTTCTTC. This sequence encodes CASSPSDRVGQFF. Looking up the rest from reference TRBV18 and TRBJ2-1 gives the full variable domain: NAGVMQNPRHLVRRRGQEARLRCSPMKGHSHVYWYRQLPEEGLKFMVYLQKENIIDESGMPKERFSAEFPKEGPSILRIQQVVRGDSAAYFCASSPSDRVGQFFGPGTRLTVL.

The chain recombines TRBV29-1 with TRBJ2-3; 10 bases fit TRBD2. CDR1 is SQVTM and CDR2 is ANQGSEA in the germline V gene. J gave up 1 base and V 7 bases, and 2 bases lay outside the gene matches. CDR3 size: 13 residues. The CDR3 DNA reads as TGCAGCGAAGGACTAGCGGGCACAGATACGCAGTATTTT. It yields the protein CSEGLAGTDTQYF.

The chain combines TRBV29-1 with TRBJ1-1; no definite D call. Germline CDR1 is SQVTM and CDR2 is ANQGSEA. The CDR3 spans 13 residues. Trimming pared 5 bases from V and 0 bases from J, leaving 10 bases between. The CDR3 spells CSVSLQVNTEAFF. The CDR3 DNA reads TGCAGCGTTTCTCTCCAGGTGAACACTGAAGCTTTCTTT.

The chain links TRBV2 to TRBJ2-6; a weak D match, TRBD2 (5 bases). The CDR3 length is 15 residues. Trimming removed 7 bases from V and 0 bases from J, with 10 bases in between. Germline values: CDR1 SNHLY, CDR2 FYNNEI. CDR3 in DNA: TGTGCCAGCACCCCGGGGTACTCTGGGGCCAACGTCCTGACTTTC. Amino acids: CASTPGYSGANVLTF.

V is TRBV30 and J is TRBJ2-7; a weak D match, TRBD2 (6 bases). V lost 0 bases and J lost 0, with 9 bases in between. The CDR3 consists of 14 residues. Germline CDR1 and CDR2: GTSNPN and SVGIG (reference sequence). CDR3 residues: CAWSVRRASYEQYF. CDR3 in DNA: TGTGCCTGGAGTGTTAGGAGGGCCTCCTACGAGCAGTACTTC.

The rearrangement uses TRBV5-4 and TRBJ1-3, with 8 bases fitting TRBD1. The CDR3 is made up of 16 amino acids. V trimming: 2 bases; J trimming: 4 bases; junction bases outside the gene matches: 8. Germline V gene sequence: CDR1 SGHNT, CDR2 YYREEE (reference sequence). The CDR3: CASSFSTGVTGNTIYF. The CDR3 region has the DNA TGTGCCAGCAGCTTTTCGACAGGGGTTACAGGAAACACCATATATTTT.

This chain connects TRBV7-6 to TRBJ2-7; D is possibly TRBD1 (5 bases). Germline loops: CDR1 SGHVS, CDR2 FNYEAQ. Trimming left V 4 bases short and J 1 base short, with 14 bases between. The CDR3 loop spans 15 amino acids. The CDR3 bases are TGTGCCAGCAGCTCTACCATCAGGGCATCCTACGAGCAGTACTTC. This sequence encodes CASSSTIRASYEQYF.

The V call is TRBV19, the J call TRBJ2-4; 7 nucleotides match TRBD2. In germline, CDR1 is LNHDA, CDR2 SQIVND (reference sequence). This CDR3 spans 14 amino acids. V lost 8 bases, J lost 0 bases, and 4 bases stayed unmatched. The CDR3: CASGGDQAKNIQYF. DNA of the CDR3: TGTGCCAGTGGGGGGGATCAAGCCAAAAACATTCAGTACTTC.

This clone was seen just once. The chain has TRBV2 and TRBJ2-1, with D possibly TRBD2 on 6 matching bases. CDR3 length: 14 residues. V lost 4 bases to trimming and J lost 10 bases, with 17 bases between them. In germline, CDR1 is SNHLY, CDR2 FYNNEI. This CDR3 is CASSGGTALGEQFF. DNA of the CDR3: TGTGCCAGCAGTGGGGGGACTGCACTCGGGGAGCAGTTCTTC.

As for this clone: This same CDR3 is encoded by further DNA sequences in the sample. The chain links TRBV27 to TRBJ2-3; D gene uncertain. The CDR3 totals 13 residues. The germline V gene encodes CDR1 MNHEY and CDR2 SMNVEV (reference sequence). The V end was cut by 4 bases, the J end by 2 bases, with 7 bases between. Written as DNA, the CDR3 is TGTGCCAGCAGTTCCTCCTACACAGATACGCAGTATTTT. Translated, it gives CASSSSYTDTQYF.

The rearrangement joins TRBV6-1 to TRBJ2-1; D may be TRBD2 (6 bases). The germline V gene encodes CDR1 MNHNS and CDR2 SASEGT. Trimming pared 3 bases from V and 2 bases from J, leaving 14 bases between. The CDR3 length is 16 residues. CDR3: CASSDILAPPYNEQFF. The CDR3 DNA reads as TGTGCCAGCAGTGATATTCTAGCGCCGCCCTACAATGAGCAGTTCTTC.

V usage is TRBV10-3 and J usage is TRBJ1-4; D unresolved. V gave up 3 bases and J gave up 5 bases, with 10 bases separating them. CDR3 length: 14 amino acids. From germline, CDR1 is ENHRY and CDR2 SYGVKD. In DNA form, the CDR3 reads TGTGCCATCAGTGATAGTACGGTAAATGAAAAACTGTTTTTT. Residues: CAISDSTVNEKLFF.

V gene TRBV19 combines with J gene TRBJ1-1; no definite D call. With 5 bases removed from V and 4 bases from J, the gap between germline ends came to 20 bases. Germline lookup yields CDR1 LNHDA and CDR2 SQIVND (reference sequence). CDR3 length equals 16 residues. The CDR3 DNA follows: TGTGCCAGTAGTCTTGCCCCCGGAGCCACGGCCACTGAAGCTTTCTTT. It encodes CASSLAPGATATEAFF.

The gene calls are TRBV5-4 and TRBJ2-5, with D uncertain. The CDR3 is 15 amino acids. Trimming took 0 bases from V and 2 from J, leaving 11 bases between them. Looked up from germline, CDR1 is SGHNT and CDR2 is YYREEE (reference sequence). CDR3 sequence: CASSLGARSQETQYF. In nucleotides, the CDR3 is TGTGCCAGCAGCTTGGGGGCTCGGTCGCAAGAGACCCAGTACTTC.

The rearrangement joins TRBV13 to TRBJ1-1; no reliable D call. The CDR3 is 15 amino acids. V dropped 4 bases and J dropped 0 bases, with 12 bases sitting between them. Germline CDR1 reads PRHDT; CDR2 reads FYEKMQ (reference sequence). CDR3 nucleotides: TGTGCCAGCAGCTCACCGAGAGAAATGAACACTGAAGCTTTCTTT. Protein sequence: CASSSPREMNTEAFF.

The chain uses TRBV5-6 and TRBJ2-7, with 7 bases that match TRBD1. V dropped 3 bases and J dropped 0; count of bases not matched to a gene: 9. This CDR3 has 16 residues. Looked up from germline, CDR1 is SGHDT and CDR2 is YYEEEE. The CDR3 sequence is CASSSLGTVHSYEQYF. The CDR3 DNA reads TGTGCCAGCAGCTCGCTGGGGACAGTACACTCCTACGAGCAGTACTTC.

The chain has TRBV10-3 and TRBJ1-3, with D hard to call. Germline V gene data show CDR1 as ENHRY and CDR2 as SYGVKD. This CDR3 is 15 amino acids long. V was clipped by 0 bases and J by 3 bases, with 9 bases between them. This CDR3 is CAISESGGFGNTIYF. CDR3 nucleotide sequence: TGTGCCATCAGTGAGTCAGGCGGATTTGGAAACACCATATATTTT.

V gene TRBV5-8 combines with J gene TRBJ2-7; weak D call: TRBD1 (6 bases). V lost 3 bases to trimming and J lost 3 bases, with 13 bases between them. The CDR3 covers 14 residues. The V gene's germline CDR1 is SGHTS and CDR2 YDEGEE. CDR3 in DNA: TGTGCCAGCAGCTGGGGGACATCGCGCTACGAGCAGTACTTC. As protein: CASSWGTSRYEQYF.